The 25 T cell receptor beta chains below come from one sample, sequenced in a study of blood T cell repertoires in COVID-19. Method: immunoSEQ multiplex PCR; TCRdb's copy keeps in-frame clones and lacks some. The sample has about 150,000 clones, around 87% seen once; the top ten hold 4%. Sequenced sample: PBMCs or T cells enriched from blood (not recorded which). The source of these receptors is a woman in her thirties or forties who had been exposed to COVID-19.

V gene TRBV7-9 combines with J gene TRBJ1-1; 7 bases match TRBD1. Germline V gives CDR1 SEHNR, CDR2 FQNEAQ (reference sequence). There are 14 residues in the CDR3. After removal of 5 bases from V and 3 bases from J, the junction contained 6 bases not matched to a gene. The CDR3 DNA follows: TGTGCCAGCAGCCATAATACAGGGGACACTGAAGCTTTCTTT. Encoded protein: CASSHNTGDTEAFF.

V usage is TRBV6-2 or TRBV6-3 and J usage is TRBJ1-5, with 8 bases fitting TRBD1. The germline V gene encodes CDR1 MNHEY and CDR2 SVGEGT. The CDR3 length is 17 residues. After removal of 2 bases from V and 0 bases from J, the junction contained 6 bases not matched to a gene. The CDR3 DNA reads as TGTGCCAGCAGTTACGGGACAGGCTCCCGTAGCAATCAGCCCCAGCATTTT. As protein: CASSYGTGSRSNQPQHF.

The J gene is TRBJ1-5, the V gene TRBV19; D might be TRBD1 (5 bases). From germline, CDR1 is LNHDA and CDR2 SQIVND (reference sequence). V was pared by 3 bases and J by 3 bases, with 12 bases between. This CDR3 spans 15 amino acids. The CDR3 region is CASSIWGGDNQPQHF. CDR3 bases: TGTGCCAGTAGTATTTGGGGCGGGGACAATCAGCCCCAGCATTTT.

The gene calls are TRBV4-1 and TRBJ1-5; the match to TRBD1 covers 9 bases. This CDR3 region has 17 residues. Looked up from germline, CDR1 is MGHRA and CDR2 is YSYEKL. V dropped 1 base and J dropped 0; count of bases not matched to a gene: 4. The CDR3 reads CASSQGGQGYSNQPQHF. DNA of the CDR3: TGCGCCAGCAGCCAAGGCGGACAGGGGTATAGCAATCAGCCCCAGCATTTT.

The V gene is TRBV5-1, the J gene TRBJ2-2, with TRBD1 matching over 9 bases. CDR3 size: 16 residues. Germline V gene lookup returns CDR1 SGHRS and CDR2 YFSETQ. J lost 5 bases, V lost 1 base, and 6 bases had no gene match. CDR3 sequence: CASSLRWDRATGELFF. In nucleotides, the CDR3 is TGCGCCAGCAGCTTGCGCTGGGACAGGGCAACCGGGGAGCTGTTTTTT.

The V and J genes are TRBV10-3 and TRBJ2-7, with a possible D match to TRBD2 (5 bases). Germline assignment: CDR1 ENHRY and CDR2 SYGVKD. The length of the CDR3 is 12 residues. Trimming cost V 6 bases and J 3 bases, with 9 bases left between them. The CDR3 nucleotides read TGTGCCATCAGCGGGAATGGCTACGAGCAGTACTTC. Its protein product is CAISGNGYEQYF.

The CDR3 nucleotides read TGTGCCAGTAGTATGGTACAGACGACCCAGCATTTT. It specifies CASSMVQTTQHF. This chain connects TRBV19 to TRBJ1-5, with unresolved D. Germline values: CDR1 LNHDA, CDR2 SQIVND (reference sequence). There are 12 residues in the CDR3. The V gene lost 3 bases and the J gene lost 11 bases, with 11 bases spanning the gap.

Comment on this clone: The same CDR3 can be traced to other DNA sequences in this sample. The J gene is TRBJ1-1, the V gene TRBV10-3, with D uncertain. Per the germline V gene, CDR1 is ENHRY and CDR2 is SYGVKD. CDR3 length: 13 residues. V lost 2 bases to trimming and J lost 4 bases, with 8 bases between them. The CDR3: CAISEGRGTEAFF. The CDR3 DNA is TGTGCCATCAGTGAGGGCAGAGGCACTGAAGCTTTCTTT.

CDR3 residues: CASGPPGGQNGNTIYF. The CDR3 nucleotides read TGTGCTAGTGGTCCTCCGGGGGGGCAGAACGGAAACACCATATATTTT. The chain joins TRBV12-5 to TRBJ1-3, with D perhaps TRBD1 (6 bases). Germline-derived CDR1 and CDR2 are LGHNT and FRNRAP. The CDR3 is made up of 16 amino acids. Trimming cost V 5 bases and J 4 bases, with 18 bases left between them.

The chain recombines TRBV2 with TRBJ1-5, with 7 bases that match TRBD1. Germline values: CDR1 SNHLY, CDR2 FYNNEI. This CDR3 comprises 15 residues. V shed 10 bases, J shed 1 base, and the junction held 10 bases outside the gene matches. The CDR3 here is CATSRQGRSNQPQHF. The CDR3, as DNA: TGTGCCACCTCAAGACAGGGAAGGAGCAATCAGCCCCAGCATTTT.

In DNA form, the CDR3 reads TGTGCCAGCAGCCAACTTCTGGGACAGGGGAGACAGGAGGGGGAGCTGTTTTTT. Protein sequence: CASSQLLGQGRQEGELFF. The V gene is TRBV3-1 (or the pseudogene TRBV3-2), the J gene TRBJ2-2; the match to TRBD1 covers 10 bases. V lost 2 bases to trimming and J lost 8 bases; unmatched junction nucleotides: 14. Germline V gene data show CDR1 as LGHDT and CDR2 as YNNKEL (reference sequence). The CDR3 is made up of 18 amino acids.

The V call is TRBV19, the J call TRBJ1-5; no clear D. This CDR3 is built from 12 residues. CDR1 and CDR2 from the germline V gene are LNHDA and SQIVND (reference sequence). The V end was cut by 6 bases, the J end by 11 bases, with 14 bases between. The CDR3 sequence is CASSPPQQAQHF. CDR3 DNA sequence: TGTGCCAGTAGCCCCCCTCAGCAGGCCCAGCATTTT.

The chain employs TRBV29-1 and TRBJ2-7; 7 bases align to TRBD1. Germline V gene data show CDR1 as SQVTM and CDR2 as ANQGSEA. CDR3 length: 14 amino acids. V was pared by 7 bases and J by 5 bases, with 14 bases of the junction left unmatched. The CDR3 nucleotides read TGCAGCGCTGTCAGCGACAGGGAGATGGACGAGCAGTACTTC. This gives the protein CSAVSDREMDEQYF.

J is TRBJ1-2 and V is TRBV29-1; 10 nucleotides align to TRBD1. CDR1 and CDR2 from the germline V gene are SQVTM and ANQGSEA. V trimming: 6 bases; J trimming: 7 bases; junction bases outside the gene matches: 8. This CDR3 region has 13 residues. The CDR3 protein is CSVSTGGEGGYTF. As DNA, the CDR3 is TGCAGCGTGTCGACAGGGGGCGAGGGTGGCTACACCTTC.

About this clone: The same CDR3 is also encoded by other DNA sequences in this sample. The V and J genes are TRBV5-4 and TRBJ2-1; D uncertain. The germline V gene has CDR1 SGHNT and CDR2 YYREEE (reference sequence). CDR3 length equals 15 residues. Trimming cost V 0 bases and J 0 bases, with 7 bases left between them. Written as DNA, the CDR3 is TGTGCCAGCAGCTTGGACTCGAGCTCCTACAATGAGCAGTTCTTC. This translates into CASSLDSSSYNEQFF.

The chain uses TRBV5-1 and TRBJ1-2; 8 nucleotides agree with TRBD1. The CDR3 totals 15 residues. Germline CDR1 SGHRS, CDR2 YFSETQ. Trimming took 5 bases from V and 7 from J; bases not matched to a gene: 13. The chain's CDR3 is CASSSAGGVNFGYTF. The DNA for the CDR3 is TGCGCCAGCAGTTCCGCAGGGGGCGTAAATTTTGGCTACACCTTC.

J is TRBJ1-5 and V is TRBV6-5; 11 bases line up with TRBD1. Germline-derived CDR1 and CDR2 are MNHEY and SVGAGI. V was pared by 2 bases and J by 5 bases, with 2 bases of the junction left unmatched. This CDR3 has 15 amino acids. Here the CDR3 reads CASSYRGQGDQPQHF. The CDR3 DNA sequence: TGTGCCAGCAGTTACAGGGGACAGGGGGATCAGCCCCAGCATTTT.

This clone occurred once. V usage is TRBV4-3 and J usage is TRBJ2-1; TRBD2 might be the D (6 bases). The length of the CDR3 is 15 residues. Germline V gene data show CDR1 as LGHNA and CDR2 as YSLEER. The ends were cut back, 3 bases at V and 7 bases at J, with 16 bases in the middle. CDR3 in DNA: TGCGCCAGCAGCCAGAACGTTAATCGGGAGAATGAGCAGTTCTTC. Its protein is CASSQNVNRENEQFF.

The chain couples TRBV5-6 to TRBJ1-1; D gene ambiguous. The CDR3 covers 13 residues. Trimming removed 1 base at V and 0 bases at J, with 4 bases between. From germline, CDR1 is SGHDT and CDR2 YYEEEE. The CDR3 DNA follows: TGTGCCAGCAGCTTGTCAATGAACACTGAAGCTTTCTTT. This codes for CASSLSMNTEAFF.

This rearrangement joins TRBV28 to TRBJ1-1; no clear D gene. CDR1 and CDR2 from the germline V gene are MDHEN and SYDVKM. CDR3 length: 11 amino acids. Deletions cut 5 bases from V and 10 bases from J, with 11 bases between. The CDR3 DNA reads TGTGCCAGCAGTCAGCGAGGATTAGCTTTCTTT. It codes for CASSQRGLAFF.

This clone was observed a handful of times. The genes are TRBV6-6 and TRBJ2-7, with D perhaps matching TRBD1 (5 bases). Germline values: CDR1 MNHNY, CDR2 SVGAGI (reference sequence). There are 18 residues in the CDR3. Between the trimmed V and J ends, which lost 5 bases and 0 bases, there was a span of 23 bases. In DNA form, the CDR3 reads TGTGCCAGCAGTCCACACGGCGACAGACGTCCATACTCCTACGAGCAGTACTTC. This encodes CASSPHGDRRPYSYEQYF.

The chain links TRBV7-2 to TRBJ1-3; 8 bases are a match to TRBD1. Looked up from germline, CDR1 is SGHTA and CDR2 is FQGNSA. This CDR3 is 15 amino acids long. V trimming: 5 bases; J trimming: 4 bases; junction bases outside the gene matches: 7. The CDR3 nucleotides are TGTGCCAGCAGCAAAACAAGGACAGGGGGAAACACCATATATTTT. Translation: CASSKTRTGGNTIYF. Together with reference TRBV7-2 and TRBJ1-3, the CDR3 gives the full variable domain: GAGVSQSPSNKVTEKGKDVELRCDPISGHTALYWYRQSLGQGLEFLIYFQGNSAPDKSGLPSDRFSAERTGGSVSTLTIQRTQQEDSAVYLCASSKTRTGGNTIYFGEGSWLTVV.

This rearrangement joins TRBV12-3 or TRBV12-4 to TRBJ1-1; the D is unclear. Trimming removed 7 bases from V and 0 bases from J, with 9 bases in between. This CDR3 spans 13 amino acids. The CDR3: CASTPLVNTEAFF. The CDR3 DNA is TGTGCCAGCACCCCTCTAGTGAACACTGAAGCTTTCTTT.

This clone was picked up one time. The chain recombines TRBV18 with TRBJ2-1; 7 nucleotides agree with TRBD1. The CDR3 contains 15 residues. J was trimmed by 4 bases and V by 1 base; bases with no gene match: 4. The germline gives CDR1 KGHSH, CDR2 LQKENI. DNA of the CDR3: TGTGCCAGCTCACCACAGGGGACAGATTACAATGAGCAGTTCTTC. This codes for CASSPQGTDYNEQFF.

The chain combines TRBV2 with TRBJ2-7; TRBD1 is a possible D gene (6 bases). Trimming left V 7 bases short and J 3 bases short, with 10 bases between. CDR1 is SNHLY, CDR2 FYNNEI, per germline. The CDR3 spans 12 residues. The CDR3 nucleotides are TGTGCCAGCAACACAGGGAACTACGAGCAGTACTTC. This gives the protein CASNTGNYEQYF.